This T cell receptor beta chain was captured in a study of tumor-infiltrating lymphocytes in primary liver carcinoma. In this sample, this clonotype turned up a few times. Its antigen is undetermined. With a much larger clone just one base away, this may be a read error. Given the absence of the conserved phenylalanine or tryptophan at the CDR3 end, a read error is likely. RNA and DNA were co-extracted from about 19-30 mg of unsorted bulk tissue. Sampling was performed at five separate regions of each tumor. Regarding the study as a whole: Representation across all five tumor regions was limited to only about 8-24% of top clones.

Starting material of 450 to 500 ng total RNA yielded TCR beta cDNA via a constant-region primer. Three nested multiplex PCR rounds, a slightly modified ARM-PCR method, built the TCR beta libraries. PCR rounds one and two used TRBV1-TRBV30 forward primers with a C-beta reverse primer for 10 cycles each. Using its own MiXCR run on the multiplex PCR reads, TCRdb lists one record per CDR3 protein. The profile shows around 80,000 distinct CDR3 sequences, 72% of them singletons. The CDR3 spans 11 residues. Between the trimmed V and J ends, which lost 4 bases and 2 bases, there was a span of 1 base. The germline CDR1 and CDR2 sequences are MNHEY and SVGEGT.

The source is a middle-aged man with primary liver carcinoma and hepatitis B virus infection. The J gene is TRBJ2-3, the V gene TRBV6-2 or TRBV6-3, with D uncertain. Sequencing was done on a sample of liver tumor tissue from sampling region 1. Subset noted: tumor region T1, superior pole. CDR3 region: CASSSTDTQYL. CDR3 bases: TGTGCCAGCAGTTCCACAGATACGCAGTATCTT.